These 28 T cell receptor beta chains share one sample of origin, sequenced in a study of blood T cell repertoires in COVID-19. Method: immunoSEQ multiplex PCR; TCRdb's copy keeps in-frame clones and lacks some. The data contain 200,000 or so clones, around 92% of them singletons. The specimen sequenced was PBMCs or T cells enriched from blood (not recorded which). The receptors shown here come from a woman under 30 who had recovered from COVID-19.

The gene calls are TRBV4-1 and TRBJ2-2, with D unresolved. The CDR3 sequence is 13 residues long. Trimming took 4 bases from V and 10 from J, leaving 13 bases between them. Per germline, CDR1 MGHRA and CDR2 YSYEKL. The CDR3 nucleotides are TGCGCCAGCAGCCTCCAGGATGGTCAGGAGCTGTTTTTT. The encoded protein is CASSLQDGQELFF.

The chain links TRBV4-1 to TRBJ1-2; D unclear. The length of the CDR3 is 15 residues. V was clipped by 5 bases and J by 0 bases, with 13 bases between them. CDR1 is MGHRA and CDR2 is YSYEKL in the germline V gene. The CDR3 spells CASSASRETNYGYTF. The DNA of the CDR3 is TGCGCCAGCAGCGCAAGTCGGGAGACTAACTATGGCTACACCTTC.

The gene calls are TRBV24-1 and TRBJ1-2, with D possibly TRBD1 on 5 matching bases. Germline CDR1 is KGHDR and CDR2 is SFDVKD. The CDR3 totals 13 residues. Trimming stripped 4 bases from V and 7 bases from J, with 12 bases between. CDR3 loop: CATSDRDSLGYTF. CDR3 coding DNA: TGTGCCACCAGTGACAGGGACTCTCTTGGCTACACCTTC.

The rearrangement joins TRBV30 to TRBJ1-6, with D perhaps TRBD1 (5 bases). Germline values: CDR1 GTSNPN, CDR2 SVGIG (reference sequence). The CDR3 is 16 residues long. V was trimmed by 4 bases and J by 0 bases, leaving 13 bases between them. CDR3 nucleotides: TGTGCCTGGATCGACAGTCAGAGCTCCTATAATTCACCCCTCCACTTT. Protein sequence: CAWIDSQSSYNSPLHF.

The CDR3 coding sequence is TGTGCCACCGAACAGGGTACGGACACCGGGGAGCTGTTTTTT. It encodes CATEQGTDTGELFF. The rearrangement uses TRBV6-5 and TRBJ2-2; a possible D gene is TRBD1 (6 bases). Germline CDR1 reads MNHEY; CDR2 reads SVGAGI. This CDR3 region has 14 residues. Trimming stripped 10 bases from V and 3 bases from J, with 15 bases between.

V usage is TRBV27 and J usage is TRBJ1-4, with 9 bases identical to TRBD1. Germline assignment: CDR1 MNHEY and CDR2 SMNVEV (reference sequence). V shed 3 bases, J shed 5 bases, and the junction held 7 bases outside the gene matches. The CDR3 covers 16 residues. The CDR3 spells CASSFFGGTGNEKLFF. In DNA form, the CDR3 reads TGTGCCAGCAGTTTTTTTGGGGGGACAGGGAATGAAAAACTGTTTTTT.

There are a few counts of this clone. This chain connects TRBV27 to TRBJ1-2; no clear D. Trimming removed 5 bases at V and 4 bases at J, with 14 bases between. The CDR3 has 14 residues. The germline CDR1 and CDR2 sequences are MNHEY and SMNVEV (reference sequence). The CDR3 spells CASSESLSGYGYTF. CDR3 in DNA: TGTGCCAGCAGTGAGTCCCTCTCCGGCTATGGCTACACCTTC.

This chain connects TRBV5-4 to TRBJ2-7; 7 nucleotides agree with TRBD1. This CDR3 comprises 18 residues. Per the germline V gene, CDR1 is SGHNT and CDR2 is YYREEE (reference sequence). Unmatched junction bases numbered 24, after V lost 7 bases and J lost 5 bases. This CDR3 is CASSKGRDRALRRDEQYF. CDR3 DNA sequence: TGTGCCAGCTCAAAGGGGAGAGACAGGGCCCTAAGGCGTGACGAGCAGTACTTC.

This clone was seen more than once but under ten times. V and J are TRBV7-2 and TRBJ1-5, with D uncertain. The ends were cut back, 5 bases at V and 4 bases at J, with 18 bases in the middle. CDR1 and CDR2 (germline): SGHTA, FQGNSA. The CDR3 consists of 16 residues. The CDR3 DNA reads TGTGCCAGCAGCCCCCGGTGGAGGGTTGGGAATCAGCCCCAGCATTTT. Protein: CASSPRWRVGNQPQHF.

This chain joins TRBV28 and TRBJ2-3, with D perhaps TRBD1 (5 bases). The CDR3 is 16 residues long. The ends were cut back, 5 bases at V and 2 bases at J, with 17 bases in the middle. The germline V gene encodes CDR1 MDHEN and CDR2 SYDVKM. The CDR3 DNA sequence: TGTGCCAGCAGTGGTCCCGACAGTTCTTTCACAGATACGCAGTATTTT. The encoded protein is CASSGPDSSFTDTQYF.

This chain connects TRBV6-5 to TRBJ2-5, with 9 nucleotides matching TRBD1. V shed 2 bases and J 5 bases; nucleotides not matched to a gene: 9. This CDR3 comprises 16 residues. CDR1 and CDR2 (germline): MNHEY, SVGAGI. CDR3 sequence: CASSYGSGTGFETQYF. CDR3 nucleotide sequence: TGTGCCAGCAGTTACGGGTCCGGGACAGGGTTTGAGACCCAGTACTTC.

This clone was seen a handful of times. J is TRBJ2-7 and V is TRBV19; 9 bases are shared with TRBD1. Germline V gene sequence: CDR1 LNHDA, CDR2 SQIVND (reference sequence). This CDR3 contains 16 residues. The V gene end was trimmed by 5 bases and the J gene end by 6 bases; junction bases not matched to a gene: 14. The CDR3 DNA reads TGTGCCAGTAGTGTATATACCCGGGACAGGGTTTTCGAGCAGTACTTC. Residues: CASSVYTRDRVFEQYF.

V and J are TRBV6-5 and TRBJ1-1, with TRBD1 matching over 7 bases. V lost 9 bases to trimming and J lost 0 bases; unmatched junction nucleotides: 7. The CDR3 contains 14 residues. Germline CDR1 reads MNHEY; CDR2 reads SVGAGI. CDR3 DNA: TGTGCCAGTAAACAGGGGTTGATGAACACTGAAGCTTTCTTT. It specifies CASKQGLMNTEAFF.

The chain combines TRBV10-3 with TRBJ2-1; weak D call: TRBD1 (5 bases). From germline, CDR1 is ENHRY and CDR2 SYGVKD. The CDR3 extends over 12 amino acids. Deletions cut 3 bases from V and 8 bases from J, with 8 bases between. The CDR3 is CAISERTYEQFF. In nucleotides, the CDR3 is TGTGCCATCAGTGAACGGACATATGAGCAGTTCTTC.

The chain has TRBV5-6 and TRBJ1-6; a weak D match, TRBD1 (6 bases). From germline, CDR1 is SGHDT and CDR2 YYEEEE. V was clipped by 3 bases and J by 6 bases, with 10 bases between them. The CDR3 length is 14 residues. The CDR3 DNA reads as TGTGCCAGCAGCTACAGGGCTATTAATTCACCCCTCCACTTT. Translated: CASSYRAINSPLHF.

This clone turned up a few times. The J gene is TRBJ2-7, the V gene TRBV28; 7 nucleotides line up with TRBD1. The CDR3 extends over 14 amino acids. The ends lost 6 bases at V and 2 bases at J; junction bases unmatched: 7. In germline, CDR1 is MDHEN, CDR2 SYDVKM. CDR3 DNA: TGTGCCAGCAGCTTGCAGGGGGTGACCTACGAGCAGTACTTC. This sequence encodes CASSLQGVTYEQYF.

The V and J genes are TRBV3-1 (or the pseudogene TRBV3-2) and TRBJ2-5; 10 nucleotides align to TRBD1. The CDR3 is made up of 17 amino acids. The germline V gene encodes CDR1 LGHDT and CDR2 YNNKEL (reference sequence). The V segment lost 2 bases and the J segment 5 bases; nucleotides outside the gene matches: 11. CDR3 in amino acids: CASSQIFRDRGRETQYF. Here the CDR3 DNA reads TGTGCCAGCAGCCAAATATTCCGGGACAGGGGTCGGGAGACCCAGTACTTC.

The CDR3, as DNA: TGTGCCTGGACTCGAGGGACAGGGGGCTGGGATTCACCCCTCCACTTT. This codes for CAWTRGTGGWDSPLHF. V is TRBV30 and J is TRBJ1-6, with 12 nucleotides matching TRBD1. Trimming took 4 bases from V and 8 from J; bases not matched to a gene: 9. CDR1 GTSNPN and CDR2 SVGIG come from the germline V gene (reference sequence). CDR3 size: 16 residues.

This clone was recorded only once. Sequence at one end of the junction differs from germline and may be a read error. V and J are TRBV3-1 (or the pseudogene TRBV3-2) and TRBJ2-1, with D perhaps TRBD2 (6 bases). CDR1 is LGHDT, CDR2 YNNKEL, per germline (reference sequence). The length of the CDR3 is 16 residues. This CDR3 reads CASSQLDTSSYNEQFF. The CDR3 coding sequence is TGTGCCAGCAGCCAACTTGACACTAGCTCCTATAATGAGCAGTTCTTC.

CDR3 coding DNA: TGTGCCAGTAGTATGGGCAGGGTGAGCACTGAAGCTTTCTTT. Encoded protein: CASSMGRVSTEAFF. This sequence joins TRBV19 and TRBJ1-1; perhaps TRBD1 as D (5 bases). V was shortened by 3 bases and J by 4 bases, with 12 bases between the two germline ends. The CDR3 has 14 amino acids. Germline lookup yields CDR1 LNHDA and CDR2 SQIVND (reference sequence).

This chain uses TRBV15 with TRBJ1-1, with D possibly matching TRBD1 (6 bases). This CDR3 comprises 12 residues. The V and J ends lost 5 bases and 5 bases respectively, with 9 bases between them. In germline, CDR1 is LNHNV, CDR2 YYDKDF (reference sequence). CDR3 loop: CATSAGATEAFF. The CDR3 DNA is TGTGCCACCAGCGCGGGGGCAACTGAAGCTTTCTTT.

V and J are TRBV10-1 and TRBJ2-7; the match to TRBD1 covers 7 bases. Trimming at V came to 2 bases and at J to 3 bases, leaving 10 bases not matched to a gene. Germline V gene data show CDR1 as WNHNN and CDR2 as SYGVQD (reference sequence). The CDR3 loop spans 16 amino acids. The CDR3 here is CASSETGQEDGYEQYF. The CDR3 nucleotides are TGCGCCAGCAGTGAGACCGGACAGGAGGATGGCTACGAGCAGTACTTC.

The chain's CDR3 is CASSDSEQYF. In nucleotides, the CDR3 is TGTGCCAGCAGTGACAGCGAGCAGTACTTC. The chain is built from TRBV6-1 and TRBJ2-7; D is unresolved. This CDR3 has 10 amino acids. Germline CDR1 is MNHNS and CDR2 is SASEGT. V dropped 3 bases and J dropped 6 bases, with 3 bases sitting between them.

The chain links TRBV4-1 to TRBJ1-3; tentative D call: TRBD1 (5 bases). V dropped 3 bases and J dropped 4 bases, with 19 bases sitting between them. This CDR3 region has 17 residues. Germline CDR1 is MGHRA and CDR2 is YSYEKL. The CDR3 is CASSHDRLGQHGNTIYF. The CDR3 nucleotides are TGCGCCAGCAGCCATGACCGGTTGGGGCAGCACGGAAACACCATATATTTT.

The CDR3 DNA reads TGTGCCAGCAGCAAAGCCATACGGACACGGACAATGAACACTGAAGCTTTCTTT. This translates into CASSKAIRTRTMNTEAFF. J is TRBJ1-1 and V is TRBV21-1; the listed D gene, TRBD1, was not tested against the DNA. TRBV21-1 is noted as a pseudogene. The CDR3 has 18 residues.

The chain couples TRBV3-1 (or the pseudogene TRBV3-2) to TRBJ2-1; tentative D call: TRBD2 (5 bases). The CDR3 runs 16 residues. CDR1 and CDR2 from the germline V gene are LGHDT and YNNKEL (reference sequence). Deletions cut 1 base from V and 4 bases from J, with 14 bases between. CDR3 coding DNA: TGTGCCAGCAGCCAAGGCGTTGGACCGGGGTACAATGAGCAGTTCTTC. Translated, it gives CASSQGVGPGYNEQFF.

The chain is built from TRBV6-5 and TRBJ2-7; the D gene is possibly TRBD1 (5 bases). CDR1 and CDR2 from the germline V gene are MNHEY and SVGAGI. This CDR3 contains 14 residues. Trimming pared 6 bases from V and 4 bases from J, leaving 16 bases between. The CDR3 loop is CASRQGKGPYEQYF. Written as DNA, the CDR3 is TGTGCCAGCAGGCAGGGCAAGGGCCCTTACGAGCAGTACTTC.

The chain employs TRBV3-1 (or the pseudogene TRBV3-2) and TRBJ2-5; TRBD1 matches 7 bases. The germline CDR1 and CDR2 sequences are LGHDT and YNNKEL (reference sequence). The J segment lost 6 bases and the V segment lost 6 bases, leaving 13 bases of the junction unmatched. The CDR3 runs 15 residues. The CDR3 nucleotides read TGTGCCAGCAGTCCTAAAGGGGGCTTTGAGAAGACCCAGTACTTC. Its translation is CASSPKGGFEKTQYF.